One sample yielded the 30 T cell receptor beta chains listed below, sequenced in a study of blood T cell repertoires in COVID-19. Only in-frame clones appear in the TCRdb table, and some are missing; sequencing was by immunoSEQ multiplex PCR. The repertoire holds some 200,000 clones, about nine tenths seen once, with 2% to 2.5% in the top ten. Sequencing was carried out using peripheral blood. The receptor source for this set is a woman aged 50 to 60 with acute or convalescent COVID-19.

The V and J genes are TRBV11-1 and TRBJ1-1, with D unresolved. The CDR3 sequence is 13 residues long. The germline gives CDR1 SGHAT, CDR2 FQDESV (reference sequence). V was cut by 2 bases and J by 0 bases, with 4 bases left in between. The CDR3 is CASSLQMNTEAFF. CDR3 nucleotide sequence: TGTGCCAGCAGCTTACAGATGAACACTGAAGCTTTCTTT.

This chain links TRBV9 with TRBJ2-3; tentatively, D is TRBD2 (6 bases). Trimming cost V 0 bases and J 5 bases, with 13 bases left between them. The CDR3 loop spans 15 amino acids. The V gene's germline CDR1 is SGDLS and CDR2 YYNGEE. Here the CDR3 DNA reads TGTGCCAGCAGCGTAGAGGAGGGGCAGGGAGATACGCAGTATTTT. Its translation is CASSVEEGQGDTQYF.

The gene calls are TRBV19 and TRBJ1-1; D might be TRBD1 (5 bases). Germline CDR1 LNHDA, CDR2 SQIVND (reference sequence). This CDR3 spans 13 amino acids. Trimming took 4 bases from V and 5 from J, leaving 11 bases between them. The CDR3 DNA follows: TGTGCCAGTAGTACCAGGGTCTGGACTGAAGCTTTCTTT. This gives the protein CASSTRVWTEAFF. Full variable domain (rest looked up from reference TRBV19 and TRBJ1-1): DGGITQSPKYLFRKEGQNVTLSCEQNLNHDAMYWYRQDPGQGLRLIYYSQIVNDFQKGDIAEGYSVSREKKESFPLTVTSAQKNPTAFYLCASSTRVWTEAFFGQGTRLTVV.

The table lists this clone with a few counts. The V gene is TRBV9, the J gene TRBJ1-6, with TRBD1 matching 10 bases. Losses at the gene ends were 3 bases for V and 10 bases for J; bases not matched to a gene: 7. CDR1 is SGDLS and CDR2 is YYNGEE in the germline V gene. This CDR3 region has 15 residues. The CDR3 sequence is CASSAGQGDSSPLHF. The CDR3 coding sequence is TGTGCCAGCAGCGCCGGACAGGGGGACTCATCACCCCTCCACTTT.

V and J are TRBV3-1 (or the pseudogene TRBV3-2) and TRBJ2-2; 12 bases map to TRBD2. The CDR3 extends over 16 amino acids. Per the germline V gene, CDR1 is LGHDT and CDR2 is YNNKEL (reference sequence). Germline trimming cut 1 base from V and 5 bases from J; bases unmatched to any gene: 2. The CDR3 DNA follows: TGTGCCAGCAGCCAAGCGGGGACTAGCGGGACCGGGGAGCTGTTTTTT. This gives the protein CASSQAGTSGTGELFF.

The rearrangement links TRBV12-3 or TRBV12-4 to TRBJ2-1, with D hard to call. The CDR3 has 12 residues. Trimming stripped 3 bases from V and 5 bases from J, with 5 bases between. This CDR3 is CASSFVNNEQFF. The CDR3 DNA sequence: TGTGCCAGCAGTTTTGTTAACAATGAGCAGTTCTTC.

The chain uses TRBV11-2 and TRBJ1-5; 10 nucleotides agree with TRBD1. J was trimmed by 0 bases and V by 3 bases; bases with no gene match: 8. This CDR3 is 18 amino acids long. Germline V CDR1 and CDR2: SGHAT, FQNNGV. The CDR3 here is CASSLGDRGRASNQPQHF. CDR3 bases: TGTGCCAGCAGCTTGGGGGACAGGGGCAGGGCTAGCAATCAGCCCCAGCATTTT. Complete variable domain (other parts from reference TRBV11-2 and TRBJ1-5): EAGVAQSPRYKIIEKRQSVAFWCNPISGHATLYWYQQILGQGPKLLIQFQNNGVVDDSQLPKDRFSAERLKGVDSTLKIQPAKLEDSAVYLCASSLGDRGRASNQPQHFGDGTRLSIL.

This chain links TRBV9 with TRBJ2-1, with D possibly being TRBD2 (7 bases). This CDR3 spans 15 amino acids. Germline CDR1 reads SGDLS; CDR2 reads YYNGEE. The V gene lost 0 bases and the J gene lost 3 bases, with 10 bases spanning the gap. The CDR3 DNA reads TGTGCCAGCAGCGTAGAGGGGGGGTACTACAATGAGCAGTTCTTC. This sequence encodes CASSVEGGYYNEQFF. The entire variable domain, with the rest obtained from reference TRBV9 and TRBJ2-1, is as follows: DSGVTQTPKHLITATGQRVTLRCSPRSGDLSVYWYQQSLDQGLQFLIQYYNGEERAKGNILERFSAQQFPDLHSELNLSSLELGDSALYFCASSVEGGYYNEQFFGPGTRLTVL.

The chain joins TRBV6-5 to TRBJ2-7, with D perhaps TRBD2 (7 bases). V was shortened by 7 bases and J by 1 base, with 11 bases between the two germline ends. The CDR3 runs to 13 residues. Per germline, CDR1 MNHEY and CDR2 SVGAGI. CDR3 nucleotides: TGTGCCAGCACACGGGGGGCTTCCTACGAGCAGTACTTC. It codes for CASTRGASYEQYF.

The chain is built from TRBV11-2 and TRBJ2-1; 7 bases align to TRBD2. After removal of 2 bases from V and 7 bases from J, the junction contained 14 bases not matched to a gene. CDR3 size: 17 residues. In germline, CDR1 is SGHAT, CDR2 FQNNGV. As DNA, the CDR3 is TGTGCCAGCAGCTTACAGCCCTCTAGCGGTCCGAGGAATGAGCAGTTCTTC. This codes for CASSLQPSSGPRNEQFF.

This chain joins TRBV3-1 (or the pseudogene TRBV3-2) and TRBJ2-3; D call uncertain. Germline assignment: CDR1 LGHDT and CDR2 YNNKEL (reference sequence). Deletions cut 4 bases from V and 5 bases from J, with 10 bases between. This CDR3 is 13 amino acids long. The CDR3 region has the DNA TGTGCCAGCAGCCCTAGAGTTGGAGATACGCAGTATTTT. It codes for CASSPRVGDTQYF.

J is TRBJ1-6 and V is TRBV10-3; weak D call: TRBD1 (5 bases). Trimming pared 3 bases from V and 8 bases from J, leaving 14 bases between. Germline V gene lookup returns CDR1 ENHRY and CDR2 SYGVKD. The CDR3 is made up of 15 amino acids. In DNA, the CDR3 is TGTGCCATCAGTGAAGGGCAGGGACTCTATTCACCCCTCCACTTT. Its translation: CAISEGQGLYSPLHF.

The genes are TRBV5-1 and TRBJ1-3; 7 bases align to TRBD1. After removal of 7 bases from V and 4 bases from J, the junction contained 8 bases not matched to a gene. Germline V gene data show CDR1 as SGHRS and CDR2 as YFSETQ. The CDR3 loop spans 14 amino acids. CDR3 DNA sequence: TGCGCCAGCGGAGCCGGGACAGAGGGAAACACCATATATTTT. It codes for CASGAGTEGNTIYF.

CDR3 bases: TGTGCCAGCAGCTCACTTACCCAGGGGGCTGGAAACACCATATATTTT. Amino acid sequence: CASSSLTQGAGNTIYF. The V gene is TRBV7-2, the J gene TRBJ1-3; 7 nucleotides align to TRBD1. CDR3 length equals 16 residues. Trimming at V came to 4 bases and at J to 2 bases, leaving 8 bases not matched to a gene. Germline CDR1 reads SGHTA; CDR2 reads FQGNSA. Drawing the rest from reference TRBV7-2 and TRBJ1-3, the complete variable domain is GAGVSQSPSNKVTEKGKDVELRCDPISGHTALYWYRQSLGQGLEFLIYFQGNSAPDKSGLPSDRFSAERTGGSVSTLTIQRTQQEDSAVYLCASSSLTQGAGNTIYFGEGSWLTVV.

The gene calls are TRBV7-9 and TRBJ1-1, with 10 nucleotides matching TRBD1. J gave up 5 bases and V 6 bases, and 12 bases lay outside the gene matches. The CDR3 spans 16 residues. Germline V gene data show CDR1 as SEHNR and CDR2 as FQNEAQ (reference sequence). The CDR3 reads CASRHDRGLGKTEAFF. The CDR3 DNA sequence: TGTGCCAGCAGACATGACAGGGGGCTTGGGAAAACTGAAGCTTTCTTT.

V usage is TRBV5-1 and J usage is TRBJ2-1, with D possibly being TRBD2 (5 bases). The CDR3 spans 14 residues. V was shortened by 2 bases and J by 4 bases, with 10 bases between the two germline ends. CDR1 and CDR2 (germline): SGHRS, YFSETQ. This CDR3 reads CASSLPGLYNEQFF. CDR3 DNA: TGCGCCAGCAGCTTACCGGGGTTATACAATGAGCAGTTCTTC. The entire variable domain, with the rest obtained from reference TRBV5-1 and TRBJ2-1, is as follows: KAGVTQTPRYLIKTRGQQVTLSCSPISGHRSVSWYQQTPGQGLQFLFEYFSETQRNKGNFPGRFSGRQFSNSRSEMNVSTLELGDSALYLCASSLPGLYNEQFFGPGTRLTVL.

In this sample, this clone turned up once. The chain links TRBV9 to TRBJ1-2, with a tentative D call TRBD1 (6 bases). This CDR3 has 15 residues. V was shortened by 0 bases and J by 2 bases, with 11 bases between the two germline ends. Germline-derived CDR1 and CDR2 are SGDLS and YYNGEE. The DNA of the CDR3 is TGTGCCAGCAGCGTAGCTGGGGGCTCAAACTATGGCTACACCTTC. Its translation is CASSVAGGSNYGYTF.

The chain joins TRBV5-6 to TRBJ2-1; 9 bases agree with TRBD2. The CDR3 has 17 amino acids. In germline, CDR1 is SGHDT, CDR2 YYEEEE. V trimming: 3 bases; J trimming: 4 bases; junction bases outside the gene matches: 11. The CDR3 here is CASSSIAGVELYNEQFF. Written as DNA, the CDR3 is TGTGCCAGCAGCTCTATAGCGGGAGTGGAACTATACAATGAGCAGTTCTTC.

This sequence joins TRBV12-3 or TRBV12-4 and TRBJ1-1; D is unclear. This CDR3 contains 13 residues. Trimming left V 2 bases short and J 4 bases short, with 8 bases between. The CDR3 region is CASSLTRATEAFF. For the CDR3, the DNA is TGTGCCAGCAGTTTAACGCGAGCCACTGAAGCTTTCTTT.

The rearrangement links TRBV29-1 to TRBJ2-3, with 8 positions matching TRBD1. The CDR3 is made up of 12 amino acids. With 7 bases clipped from V and 4 bases from J, the junction kept 4 bases outside the gene matches. Germline loops: CDR1 SQVTM, CDR2 ANQGSEA. As DNA, the CDR3 is TGCAGCGCCCTGACAGGGGCAGATACGCAGTATTTT. It is translated as CSALTGADTQYF.

The chain carries TRBV4-3 and TRBJ1-2; D gene ambiguous. V was pared by 0 bases and J by 0 bases, with 8 bases between. Germline V gene sequence: CDR1 LGHNA, CDR2 YSLEER. The CDR3 is 15 amino acids. The CDR3 DNA reads as TGCGCCAGCAGCCAAGACACACCCGCTAACTATGGCTACACCTTC. Residues: CASSQDTPANYGYTF.

Points on this clone: One end of the junction is discordant with germline, which a read error may explain. The gene calls are TRBV7-9 and TRBJ1-6; TRBD1 aligns across 8 bases. CDR3 size: 16 residues. Germline assignment: CDR1 SEHNR and CDR2 FQNEAQ (reference sequence). In DNA form, the CDR3 reads TGTGCCAGCAGCCGGGACAGGCCTTCCTATAATTCACCCCTCCGCTTT. It is translated as CASSRDRPSYNSPLRF.

The table lists this clone with a count of one. This chain links TRBV6-5 with TRBJ2-3; 7 bases agree with TRBD1. With V trimmed by 6 bases and J by 6 bases, 9 bases remained unmatched. Germline V gene data show CDR1 as MNHEY and CDR2 as SVGAGI. This CDR3 has 14 amino acids. The chain's CDR3 is CASRQGQPLDTQYF. The CDR3 DNA reads TGTGCCAGCAGACAGGGACAGCCTCTGGATACGCAGTATTTT.

V and J are TRBV6-5 and TRBJ1-1, with a tentative D call TRBD1 (5 bases). CDR1 and CDR2 from the germline V gene are MNHEY and SVGAGI. This CDR3 contains 14 residues. V gave up 8 bases and J gave up 3 bases, with 16 bases separating them. The CDR3, as DNA: TGTGCCAGCGGACTCCAGGGAGGTGACACTGAAGCTTTCTTT. Its protein is CASGLQGGDTEAFF.

The chain couples TRBV20-1 to TRBJ2-2; 8 nucleotides align to TRBD2. The CDR3 is 15 residues long. The ends lost 3 bases at V and 5 bases at J; junction bases unmatched: 8. From germline, CDR1 is DFQATT and CDR2 SNEGSKA (reference sequence). The CDR3 DNA follows: TGCAGTGCTAGTCAGCGGGAGTTAGGAACCGGGGAGCTGTTTTTT. It codes for CSASQRELGTGELFF.

The chain uses TRBV5-1 and TRBJ1-5; 7 bases fit TRBD1. Trimming took 0 bases from V and 7 from J; bases not matched to a gene: 4. Germline CDR1 SGHRS, CDR2 YFSETQ. This CDR3 is 14 amino acids long. For the CDR3, the DNA is TGCGCCAGCAGCTTGGTGGCAGGGGGACAGCCCCAGCATTTT. It encodes CASSLVAGGQPQHF. Combining the CDR3 with reference TRBV5-1 and TRBJ1-5 gives the whole variable domain KAGVTQTPRYLIKTRGQQVTLSCSPISGHRSVSWYQQTPGQGLQFLFEYFSETQRNKGNFPGRFSGRQFSNSRSEMNVSTLELGDSALYLCASSLVAGGQPQHFGDGTRLSIL.

The chain joins TRBV15 to TRBJ2-7; TRBD2 might be the D (6 bases). V dropped 3 bases and J dropped 3 bases, with 9 bases sitting between them. The germline V gene has CDR1 LNHNV and CDR2 YYDKDF (reference sequence). This CDR3 has 13 amino acids. The CDR3 sequence is CATSSGTRYEQYF. The CDR3 DNA reads as TGTGCCACCAGCAGTGGGACTCGCTACGAGCAGTACTTC.

The rearrangement joins TRBV11-1 to TRBJ2-1; D remains unclear. The germline V gene has CDR1 SGHAT and CDR2 FQDESV (reference sequence). This CDR3 has 13 residues. Trimming left V 2 bases short and J 7 bases short, with 9 bases between. The CDR3 reads CASSLIRQNEQFF. CDR3 sequence (DNA): TGTGCCAGCAGCTTAATACGTCAGAATGAGCAGTTCTTC.

The chain couples TRBV6-2 or TRBV6-3 to TRBJ2-7; 8 bases fit TRBD2. Trimming cost V 2 bases and J 2 bases; bases outside gene matches: 2. The CDR3 is 14 residues long. From germline, CDR1 is MNHEY and CDR2 SVGEGT. DNA of the CDR3: TGTGCCAGCAGTTACGAACTAGCGGCCTACGAGCAGTACTTC. It translates to CASSYELAAYEQYF.

This clone was picked up a small number of times. The CDR3 sequence is CASSSLGTGGRTPLHF. The CDR3 DNA is TGTGCCAGCAGTTCTCTCGGGACAGGGGGAAGGACACCCCTCCACTTT. The chain uses TRBV2 and TRBJ1-6; 11 nucleotides agree with TRBD1. CDR1 is SNHLY and CDR2 is FYNNEI in the germline V gene. V dropped 5 bases and J dropped 11; count of bases not matched to a gene: 11. The CDR3 runs 16 residues.